Listed below are T cell receptor beta chains from one sample, sequenced in a study of T cells in Graves' hyperthyroidism and ophthalmopathy. TCRdb re-analysed the multiplex PCR reads in MiXCR, keeping a single row per CDR3 protein. The sample has about 360,000 distinct CDR3 sequences, 13% seen once. The sequencing input was blood. These receptor sequences come from a man aged 25 to 45 with Graves' hyperthyroidism that later progressed to Graves' ophthalmopathy. Both conserved end residues are part of each CDR3. D genes are given only for firm matches. Rows may omit the clone size; those that give it use once, few, many or a size class.

TRBJ1-3,many,-,TRBV12-3/TRBV12-4,CASSLPGNTIYF,TGTGCCAGCAGTTTACCTGGAAACACCATATATTTT
TRBJ1-3,-,-,TRBV28,CASRGRPGNTIYF,TGTGCCAGCAGGGGTCGACCTGGAAACACCATATATTTT
TRBJ1-5,-,-,TRBV5-1,CASSPNWNQPQHF,TGCGCCAGCAGCCCCAACTGGAATCAGCCCCAGCATTTT
TRBJ2-7,many,TRBD1,TRBV11-1,CASSPTGVSSNEQYF,TGTGCCAGCAGCCCGACAGGGGTCTCCTCTAACGAGCAGTACTTC
TRBJ2-2,-,-,TRBV20-1,CSAEVWDTGELFF,TGCAGTGCGGAAGTCTGGGACACCGGGGAGCTGTTTTTT
TRBJ1-2,many,-,TRBV4-2,CASSRTTHYGYTF,TGTGCCAGCAGCCGCACCACCCACTATGGCTACACCTTC
TRBJ2-1,many,TRBD2,TRBV2,CASRETSGLYNEQFF,TGTGCCAGCAGAGAGACTAGCGGGCTTTACAATGAGCAGTTCTTC
TRBJ1-6,-,-,TRBV27,CASSLSQGNSPLHF,TGTGCCAGCAGTTTATCACAGGGTAATTCACCCCTCCACTTT
TRBJ2-3,many,-,TRBV7-9,CASSLEGRGLTDTQYF,TGTGCCAGCAGCTTAGAAGGACGCGGCCTTACAGATACGCAGTATTTT
TRBJ1-4,many,-,TRBV20-1,CSASAYNEKLFF,TGCAGTGCTAGTGCCTATAATGAAAAACTGTTTTTT
TRBJ1-1,many,TRBD1,TRBV5-1,CASSLRQGRVSTEAFF,TGCGCCAGCAGCTTAAGACAGGGGCGAGTTAGCACTGAAGCTTTCTTT
TRBJ1-2,many,-,TRBV28,CASSLGGDTNYGYTF,TGTGCCAGCAGTTTAGGTGGAGACACTAACTATGGCTACACCTTC
TRBJ1-1,many,-,TRBV18,CASSPDTTEAFF,TGTGCCAGCTCACCAGATACCACTGAAGCTTTCTTT
TRBJ2-7,-,TRBD2,TRBV5-4,CASSFGLEGYEQYF,TGTGCCAGCAGCTTCGGACTAGAGGGCTACGAGCAGTACTTC
TRBJ1-3,-,-,TRBV6-9,CASSYVSGNTIYF,TGTGCCAGCAGTTACGTATCTGGAAACACCATATATTTT
TRBJ2-7,many,TRBD1,TRBV27,CASSPGDSLLEQYF,TGTGCCAGCAGTCCCGGGGACAGCCTTTTGGAGCAGTACTTC
TRBJ1-1,many,-,TRBV11-3,CASSLKGLLTEAFF,TGTGCCAGCAGCTTAAAGGGGCTACTGACTGAAGCTTTCTTT
TRBJ2-7,many,TRBD2,TRBV11-2,CASSRGRDISYEQYF,TGTGCCAGCAGCCGCGGGAGGGACATCTCCTACGAGCAGTACTTC
TRBJ2-1,-,-,TRBV6-1,CASNTAMLLQLPIHNEQFF,TGTGCCAGCAACACCGCAATGCTCCTACAGCTTCCCATTCACAATGAGCAGTTCTTC
TRBJ2-3,-,-,TRBV7-9,CASSLSMQGPQYF,TGTGCCAGCAGCTTAAGTATGCAGGGTCCGCAGTATTTT
TRBJ2-1,many,-,TRBV20-1,CSAREGNPSYNEQFF,TGCAGTGCTAGAGAGGGGAACCCCTCCTACAATGAGCAGTTCTTC
TRBJ2-7,few,TRBD2,TRBV10-3,CAITGTSGAYEQYF,TGTGCCATAACTGGGACTAGCGGGGCCTACGAGCAGTACTTC
TRBJ1-4,few,-,TRBV5-1,CASSLAQLNEKLFF,TGCGCCAGCAGCTTGGCCCAGCTTAATGAAAAACTGTTTTTT
TRBJ2-5,many,-,TRBV20-1,CSARRVTFQETQYF,TGCAGTGCTAGGAGGGTTACTTTCCAAGAGACCCAGTACTTC
TRBJ2-7,many,TRBD1,TRBV20-1,CSARGGTGDSYEQYF,TGCAGTGCTAGAGGGGGTACAGGGGATTCCTACGAGCAGTACTTC
TRBJ2-5,few,TRBD1,TRBV6-1,CASSIGQGRRETQYF,TGTGCCAGCAGTATAGGACAGGGGCGGAGGGAGACCCAGTACTTC
TRBJ1-3,-,-,TRBV12-3/TRBV12-4,CASSFARHYSGNTIYF,TGTGCCAGCAGTTTTGCCCGTCACTACTCTGGAAACACCATATATTTT
TRBJ1-3,many,-,TRBV2,CASRTGWDSGNTIYF,TGTGCCAGCAGGACAGGATGGGACTCTGGAAACACCATATATTTT
TRBJ1-2,-,-,TRBV28,CASRAGAAGGYTF,TGTGCCAGCAGGGCCGGGGCGGCGGGCGGCTACACCTTC
TRBJ1-5,few,-,TRBV19,CASSIPLTGRSNQPQHF,TGTGCCAGTAGCATTCCCCTCACGGGTCGGAGCAATCAGCCCCAGCATTTT
TRBJ2-3,few,-,TRBV3-1,CASSQGGGGHTDTQYF,TGTGCCAGCAGCCAAGGAGGGGGGGGCCATACAGATACGCAGTATTTT
TRBJ1-1,few,-,TRBV3-1,CASSQDLGRDTEAFF,TGTGCCAGCAGCCAAGATCTCGGCAGGGACACTGAAGCTTTCTTT
TRBJ1-6,-,TRBD1,TRBV4-1,CASSQEGGQGYSPLHF,TGCGCCAGCAGCCAAGAGGGGGGACAGGGATACTCACCCCTCCACTTT
TRBJ2-7,-,-,TRBV6-1,CASSAPGLEQYF,TGTGCCAGCAGTGCCCCCGGCTTGGAGCAGTACTTC
TRBJ2-1,-,TRBD2,TRBV20-1,CSARGMTSGGSYNEQFF,TGCAGTGCTAGAGGTATGACTAGCGGGGGTTCCTACAATGAGCAGTTCTTC
TRBJ1-6,few,-,TRBV6-5,CASSYDNSYNSPLHF,TGTGCCAGCAGTTACGACAACTCCTATAATTCACCCCTCCACTTT
TRBJ2-1,many,TRBD2,TRBV24-1,CATSDASGGAYNEQFF,TGTGCCACCAGTGATGCTAGCGGGGGGGCCTACAATGAGCAGTTCTTC
TRBJ1-1,-,-,TRBV5-1,CASSFALNTEAFF,TGCGCCAGCAGCTTCGCCCTGAACACTGAAGCTTTCTTT
TRBJ2-2,-,TRBD2,TRBV19,CASSPGLGYTGELFF,TGTGCCAGTAGTCCGGGACTAGGGTACACCGGGGAGCTGTTTTTT
TRBJ2-2,many,-,TRBV19,CASSIGRLAGELFF,TGTGCCAGTAGTATAGGGAGGCTCGCCGGGGAGCTGTTTTTT
TRBJ1-2,many,TRBD1,TRBV28,CASSFSRGISYGYTF,TGTGCCAGCAGTTTTAGCAGGGGGATCTCTTATGGCTACACCTTC
TRBJ1-4,-,-,TRBV7-9,CASSPLVGATNEKLFF,TGTGCCAGCAGCCCCTTGGTGGGGGCAACTAATGAAAAACTGTTTTTT
TRBJ2-5,-,-,TRBV29-1,CSVESETQYF,TGCAGCGTTGAATCTGAGACCCAGTACTTC
TRBJ2-7,few,-,TRBV28,CASSLYRAYEQYF,TGTGCCAGCAGTTTGTACAGAGCCTACGAGCAGTACTTC
TRBJ2-1,-,-,TRBV28,CASSPLGWRSPQFF,TGTGCCAGCAGCCCCCTGGGGTGGCGATCACCGCAGTTCTTC
TRBJ1-1,few,-,TRBV28,CASSKWGGTEAFF,TGTGCCAGCAGCAAGTGGGGGGGGACTGAAGCTTTCTTT
TRBJ1-1,many,TRBD1,TRBV4-1,CASSQAQGGTEAFF,TGCGCCAGCAGCCAAGCTCAGGGGGGGACTGAAGCTTTCTTT
TRBJ1-2,-,TRBD1,TRBV6-5,CASSYRGGQTYGYTF,TGTGCCAGCAGTTACCGGGGGGGACAGACCTATGGCTACACCTTC
TRBJ1-4,few,-,TRBV6-1,CASSATREDGLFF,TGTGCCAGCAGTGCCACCAGGGAGGATGGACTGTTTTTT